This T cell receptor beta chain came from a study of blood T cell repertoires in COVID-19. This clone was detected only once. Some clones are missing from TCRdb's copy, which holds only in-frame ones; the method was immunoSEQ multiplex PCR. Of roughly 230,000 clones in the sample, approximately 84% were seen once. This CDR3 region has 15 residues. The V segment lost 2 bases and the J segment 7 bases; nucleotides outside the gene matches: 6. From germline, CDR1 is SGHTA and CDR2 FQGNSA. The rearrangement joins TRBV7-2 to TRBJ2-2; 8 nucleotides match TRBD1. The source of this sequence is a man in his forties or fifties with active or convalescent COVID-19. The sample consisted of peripheral blood. The CDR3 nucleotides are TGTGCCAGCAGCTTATCTCAGGGGGCGATCGGGGAGCTGTTTTTT. Protein product: CASSLSQGAIGELFF. The full variable domain, with the rest looked up from reference TRBV7-2 and TRBJ2-2, is GAGVSQSPSNKVTEKGKDVELRCDPISGHTALYWYRQSLGQGLEFLIYFQGNSAPDKSGLPSDRFSAERTGGSVSTLTIQRTQQEDSAVYLCASSLSQGAIGELFFGEGSRLTVL.